This entry lists 8 T cell receptor beta chains sequenced from one sample in a study of T cells in Graves' hyperthyroidism and ophthalmopathy. RNA transcripts gave rise to amplified TCR beta CDR3 regions. Primed by the HTBI set, a first-round RT-PCR was run on the TCR CDR3. TCRdb used MiXCR to reprocess the multiplex PCR reads, holding one entry per CDR3 protein. This sample has 250,000 or so distinct CDR3 sequences, with more than 14% found just once. Sequenced: blood. These receptors came from a woman in her thirties or forties with Graves' hyperthyroidism that later progressed to Graves' ophthalmopathy.

This clonotype was picked up a small number of times. A much more abundant neighbour one base away suggests this may be a read error. The rearrangement joins TRBV28 to TRBJ1-1, with D uncertain. Germline CDR1 is MDHEN and CDR2 is SYDVKM. The V gene lost 4 bases and the J gene lost 6 bases, with 9 bases spanning the gap. This CDR3 has 12 residues. CDR3 sequence (DNA): TGTGCCAGCAGTTCTCTTACGGCTGAAGCTTTCTTT. It is translated as CASSSLTAEAFF.

This clonotype was found many times. The rearrangement links TRBV28 to TRBJ2-7; 10 bases map to TRBD2. J gave up 6 bases and V 7 bases, and 9 bases lay outside the gene matches. CDR3 length equals 14 residues. CDR1 and CDR2 (germline): MDHEN, SYDVKM. CDR3 bases: TGTGCCAGCAATCGCGGGACTAGCGTTTTCGAGCAGTACTTC. As protein: CASNRGTSVFEQYF.

This clonotype was seen repeatedly, ten times or more. The V and J genes are TRBV5-1 and TRBJ1-3; tentatively, D is TRBD1 (6 bases). The V gene lost 4 bases and the J gene lost 9 bases, with 17 bases spanning the gap. The germline gives CDR1 SGHRS, CDR2 YFSETQ. CDR3 length: 14 residues. The CDR3 reads CASSTRTAGGTIYF. The CDR3 DNA follows: TGCGCCAGCAGCACTCGGACAGCGGGCGGCACCATATATTTT.

Ten or more counts support this clonotype. The J gene is TRBJ2-1, the V gene TRBV20-1; the D gene is possibly TRBD1 (6 bases). The CDR3 length is 13 residues. Trimming cost V 0 bases and J 8 bases, with 11 bases left between them. Germline loops: CDR1 DFQATT, CDR2 SNEGSKA (reference sequence). In DNA form, the CDR3 reads TGCAGTGCTAGAGAGTGGGGGCGTCATGAGCAGTTCTTC. Its protein product is CSAREWGRHEQFF.

This clonotype was detected ten times or more. The V gene is TRBV29-1, the J gene TRBJ2-3; 8 bases line up with TRBD1. CDR3 length: 14 amino acids. Germline V CDR1 and CDR2: SQVTM, ANQGSEA. The ends lost 6 bases at V and 8 bases at J; junction bases unmatched: 13. As DNA, the CDR3 is TGCAGCGTACTGACAGGGGCGGTCAGTGGTACGCAGTATTTT. Translated, it gives CSVLTGAVSGTQYF.

V is TRBV12-3 or TRBV12-4 and J is TRBJ2-7; 13 nucleotides agree with TRBD2. The V gene end was trimmed by 5 bases and the J gene end by 6 bases; junction bases not matched to a gene: 10. The CDR3 runs 16 residues. DNA for the CDR3: TGTGCCAGCAGTCCTGCCGCATGGACTAGCGGGAGCGAGCAGTACTTC. Translation: CASSPAAWTSGSEQYF.

The sample holds many counts of this clonotype. This rearrangement joins TRBV13 to TRBJ2-7, with D uncertain. The CDR3 runs to 14 residues. The V and J ends lost 2 bases and 2 bases respectively, with 10 bases between them. Per the germline V gene, CDR1 is PRHDT and CDR2 is FYEKMQ (reference sequence). CDR3 in DNA: TGTGCCAGCAGCTTATGGGCTAAGGCCTACGAGCAGTACTTC. It encodes CASSLWAKAYEQYF.

The table lists this clonotype with many counts. The chain links TRBV25-1 to TRBJ2-1; 10 nucleotides align to TRBD2. In germline, CDR1 is MGHDK, CDR2 SYGVNS. V lost 3 bases to trimming and J lost 9 bases; unmatched junction nucleotides: 8. The CDR3 has 15 amino acids. DNA for the CDR3: TGTGCCAGCAGTGATCCTAGCGGGAGTCCTTTTGAGCAGTTCTTC. Translating gives CASSDPSGSPFEQFF.